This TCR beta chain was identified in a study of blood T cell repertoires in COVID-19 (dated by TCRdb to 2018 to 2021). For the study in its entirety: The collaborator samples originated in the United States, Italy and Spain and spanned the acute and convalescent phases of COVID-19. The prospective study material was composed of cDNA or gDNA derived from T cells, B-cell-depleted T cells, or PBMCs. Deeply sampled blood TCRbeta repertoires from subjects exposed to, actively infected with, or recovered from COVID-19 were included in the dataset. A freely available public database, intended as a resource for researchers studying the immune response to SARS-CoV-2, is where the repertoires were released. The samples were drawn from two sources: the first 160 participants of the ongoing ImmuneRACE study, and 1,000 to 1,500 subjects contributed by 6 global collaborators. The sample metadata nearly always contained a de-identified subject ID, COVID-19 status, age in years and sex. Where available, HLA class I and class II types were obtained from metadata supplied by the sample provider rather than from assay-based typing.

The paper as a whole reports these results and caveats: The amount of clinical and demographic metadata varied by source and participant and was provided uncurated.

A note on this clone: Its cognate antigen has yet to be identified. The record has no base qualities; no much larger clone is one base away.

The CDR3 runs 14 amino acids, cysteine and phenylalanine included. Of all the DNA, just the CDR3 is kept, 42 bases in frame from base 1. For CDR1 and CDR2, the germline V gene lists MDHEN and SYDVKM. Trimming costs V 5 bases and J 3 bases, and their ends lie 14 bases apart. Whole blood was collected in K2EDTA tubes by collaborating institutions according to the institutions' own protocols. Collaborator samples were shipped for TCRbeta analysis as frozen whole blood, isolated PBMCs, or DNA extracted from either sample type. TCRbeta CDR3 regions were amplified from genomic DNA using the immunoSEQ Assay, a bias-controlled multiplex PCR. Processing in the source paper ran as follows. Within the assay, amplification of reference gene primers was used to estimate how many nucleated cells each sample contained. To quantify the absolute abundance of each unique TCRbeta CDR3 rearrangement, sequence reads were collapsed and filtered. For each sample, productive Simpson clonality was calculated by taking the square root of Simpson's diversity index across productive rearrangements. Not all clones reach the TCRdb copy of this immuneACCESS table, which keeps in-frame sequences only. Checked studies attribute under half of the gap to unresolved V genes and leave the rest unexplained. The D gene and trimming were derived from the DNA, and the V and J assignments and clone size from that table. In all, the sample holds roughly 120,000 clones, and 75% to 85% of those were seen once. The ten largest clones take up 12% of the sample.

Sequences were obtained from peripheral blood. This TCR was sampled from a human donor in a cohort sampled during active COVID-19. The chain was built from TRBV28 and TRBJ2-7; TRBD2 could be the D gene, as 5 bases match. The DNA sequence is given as TGTGCCAGCAGTCCTAGCACTCCGATCTACGAGCAGTACTTC. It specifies CASSPSTPIYEQYF.